The clone carrying this T cell receptor (beta chain) has ten or more counts. Its antigen is currently unknown. This sample stems from a study of response to subunit inactivated influenza vaccine. Points from the study as a whole: Every seasonal influenza vaccination brings in few new T cells, the authors suggested.

TCRdb reprocessed the RT-PCR reads with MiXCR, giving one entry per CDR3 protein. The data hold some 160,000 distinct CDR3 sequences, with approximately 10% observed a single time. Germline trimming cut 7 bases from V and 1 base from J; bases unmatched to any gene: 0. Germline V gene lookup returns CDR1 MDHEN and CDR2 SYDVKM. CDR3 size: 13 residues. This receptor was obtained from a man aged 45-65 years who received an inactivated influenza vaccine. Sequenced here: non-naive T cells sorted from PBMCs, sampled roughly 6 weeks after vaccination. The V and J genes are TRBV28 and TRBJ1-3; 8 nucleotides match TRBD1. The CDR3 DNA is TGTGCCAGCAACAGGGGGTCTGGAAACACCATATATTTT. Translated, it gives CASNRGSGNTIYF.